This T cell receptor beta chain appears in the sequencing data of a study of CD8 T cells in Susac syndrome (dated by TCRdb to the late 2010s). Background on the whole study: Repertoire sequencing was used to test whether CD8+ T cell activation and differentiation in Susac syndrome was antigen driven. Clonality of the CD8+ T cell repertoire was compared between over ten healthy donors, some 14 Susac syndrome patients and fewer than 16 multiple sclerosis patients. The study at large found these results: The TCR sequencing and HLA analysis was acknowledged to have included a relatively small number of individuals.

RNA was extracted with the RNeasy kit and roughly 0.5 to 1 ug was reverse transcribed using random hexamers. TCR beta CDR3 regions were amplified with the immunoSEQ multiplex PCR assay covering 54 Vbeta and 13 Jbeta segments. Bias from PCR amplification was corrected by using a synthetic template baseline for primer optimization and for computational correction. In the paper's pipeline: Only productive sequences were kept, with reads annotated to V, D and J genes according to IMGT and analyzed in immunoSEQ Analyzer. Clonality was computed as one minus Shannon entropy normalized by log2 of the number of productive unique sequences. Public and private clones were assessed among the 100 most prevalent clones of each patient and control. Clones were defined as Susac-specific when absent from the healthy and MS cohorts, from about a thousand published viral clones and from other ImmuneACCESS disease sequences. TCRdb ran its own pipeline on the public reads, namely fastp trimming at Q25 and MiXCR clone calling, and kept in-frame beta chains. Every distinct CDR3 protein forms one entry, paired with its most common genes and DNA. TCRdb's processing, not the study's, gives the V and J calls here. This sample holds just over 80,000 distinct CDR3 sequences; about 93% were observed only once. Approximately 0.26% of the sample is held by the ten biggest clonotypes.

As concerns this clonotype: What antigen it recognizes has not been identified. A junction end diverges from the germline sequence, so it may reflect a read error.

High-throughput TCR beta sequencing profiled peripheral blood CD8+ and CD4+ T cells from healthy donors, Susac syndrome patients and multiple sclerosis patients. Healthy donors were included as age- and sex-matched controls. Bulk CD8+ and CD4+ T cells were purified magnetically by negative isolation, whereas CD8+ TEMRA cells were enriched by FACS. Blood was collected in EDTA tubes and processed within 24 hours, with PBMCs isolated through density gradient centrifugation. PBMCs destined for TCR sequencing were cryopreserved in liquid nitrogen and later thawed in a 37 °C water bath. The sorted or isolated CD4+, CD8+ and CD8+ TEMRA cells had a purity of 90% or higher. Per the germline V gene (reference sequence), DFQATT is the CDR1 and SNEGSKA is the CDR2. The CDR3 holds 10 amino acids from the cysteine to the phenylalanine. The sequence is cut down to CDR3 DNA, 30 bases in frame from base 1.

The chain employs TRBV20-1 and TRBJ1-1, with no D gene named confidently. The source of this sequence is a human donor in good health. The sequenced material came from CD8+ T cells from PBMCs. CDR3 loop: CSARNTEVFF. The nucleotides are TGCAGTGCTAGGAACACTGAAGTTTTCTTT.